One and the same sample provided the 22 T cell receptor beta chains below, sequenced in a study of blood T cell repertoires in COVID-19. Sequenced by immunoSEQ multiplex PCR; TCRdb stores in-frame clones only, minus some. The repertoire holds more than 110,000 clones, 80% to 90% seen once, with around 3.2% in the top ten. The sample was peripheral blood. These receptors all come from a man in his fifties or sixties with active or convalescent COVID-19.

This clone has a single count. The chain uses TRBV24-1 and TRBJ1-5; D perhaps matches TRBD1 (5 bases). Per the germline V gene, CDR1 is KGHDR and CDR2 is SFDVKD. This CDR3 has 13 residues. The ends were cut back, 12 bases at V and 8 bases at J, with 19 bases in the middle. The DNA of the CDR3 is TGTGCCTCCAAGGGAGGGGTCGGGGAGCCCCAGCATTTT. Amino acid sequence: CASKGGVGEPQHF.

This chain uses TRBV24-1 with TRBJ2-3; TRBD1 agrees at 10 bases. With 4 bases clipped from V and 5 bases from J, the junction kept 5 bases outside the gene matches. Germline V gene sequence: CDR1 KGHDR, CDR2 SFDVKD. This CDR3 spans 15 amino acids. CDR3 amino acids: CATSDPGQGGDTQYF. For the CDR3, the DNA is TGTGCCACCAGTGACCCAGGACAGGGGGGAGATACGCAGTATTTT.

The chain is built from TRBV5-6 and TRBJ2-5, with 8 bases that match TRBD1. There are 15 residues in the CDR3. Germline CDR1 reads SGHDT; CDR2 reads YYEEEE. J gave up 5 bases and V 1 base, and 7 bases lay outside the gene matches. CDR3 bases: TGTGCCAGCAGCTTGACGTCCCGGGACAGGGAGACCCAGTACTTC. Amino acid sequence: CASSLTSRDRETQYF.

V is TRBV28 and J is TRBJ1-4; 9 bases map to TRBD1. This CDR3 contains 16 residues. The ends lost 1 base at V and 8 bases at J; junction bases unmatched: 8. Germline V gene data show CDR1 as MDHEN and CDR2 as SYDVKM. As DNA, the CDR3 is TGTGCCAGCAGTTTATTTAGACAGGGGGTCGGAGAAAAACTGTTTTTT. Translation gives CASSLFRQGVGEKLFF.

The chain links TRBV28 to TRBJ1-1; no definite D call. The germline V gene has CDR1 MDHEN and CDR2 SYDVKM. Trimming took off 4 bases at V and 4 bases at J, with 19 bases between the two ends. This CDR3 has 16 amino acids. DNA for the CDR3: TGTGCCAGCAGTTGGGCTGGTGACACCACCTCCACTGAAGCTTTCTTT. Protein product: CASSWAGDTTSTEAFF. Supplemented by reference TRBV28 and TRBJ1-1, the full variable domain reads DVKVTQSSRYLVKRTGEKVFLECVQDMDHENMFWYRQDPGLGLRLIYFSYDVKMKEKGDIPEGYSVSREKKERFSLILESASTNQTSMYLCASSWAGDTTSTEAFFGQGTRLTVV.

This clone ranks as medium-sized (0.01 to 0.1%). V gene TRBV7-6 combines with J gene TRBJ1-5, with 7 bases aligning to TRBD1. CDR3 length: 15 amino acids. The germline CDR1 and CDR2 sequences are SGHVS and FNYEAQ. With 5 bases clipped from V and 7 bases from J, the junction kept 11 bases outside the gene matches. CDR3 residues: CASSLEPQGTQPQHF. For the CDR3, the DNA is TGTGCCAGCAGCCTAGAGCCACAGGGGACGCAGCCCCAGCATTTT.

In its sample, this clone was seen a few times. The V and J genes are TRBV20-1 and TRBJ1-4, with D possibly matching TRBD1 (5 bases). Germline CDR1 reads DFQATT; CDR2 reads SNEGSKA (reference sequence). Trimming took 3 bases from V and 6 from J, leaving 11 bases between them. This CDR3 spans 13 amino acids. CDR3 residues: CSASAGVHEKLFF. For the CDR3, the DNA is TGCAGTGCTAGTGCGGGGGTACATGAAAAACTGTTTTTT.

The chain couples TRBV7-2 to TRBJ1-4, with 8 bases fitting TRBD1. This CDR3 comprises 15 residues. The V segment lost 2 bases and the J segment 7 bases; nucleotides outside the gene matches: 6. Germline CDR1 is SGHTA and CDR2 is FQGNSA. CDR3 in DNA: TGTGCCAGCAGCTTAACGACAGGGGCGGGTGAAAAACTGTTTTTT. Residues: CASSLTTGAGEKLFF.

The J gene is TRBJ2-6, the V gene TRBV6-5, with D possibly TRBD1 on 6 matching bases. This CDR3 comprises 15 residues. V was pared by 5 bases and J by 1 base, with 9 bases between. Per the germline V gene, CDR1 is MNHEY and CDR2 is SVGAGI. The CDR3: CASSTTGSGANVLTF. In DNA form, the CDR3 reads TGTGCCAGCAGTACAACAGGGTCTGGGGCCAACGTCCTGACTTTC.

The chain has TRBV5-4 and TRBJ2-5, with 11 bases that match TRBD2. V was clipped by 5 bases and J by 3 bases; unmatched bases: 3. The CDR3 sequence is 14 residues long. Germline V gene sequence: CDR1 SGHNT, CDR2 YYREEE (reference sequence). CDR3 nucleotides: TGTGCCAGCAGTCTACTAGCGGGGGAAGAGACCCAGTACTTC. This encodes CASSLLAGEETQYF.

The chain carries TRBV5-4 and TRBJ2-3, with 12 positions matching TRBD2. The CDR3 loop spans 15 amino acids. V was clipped by 10 bases and J by 0 bases; unmatched bases: 6. Germline lookup yields CDR1 SGHNT and CDR2 YYREEE (reference sequence). The DNA for the CDR3 is TGTGCCGGTACTAGCGGGGGGACTAGCACAGATACGCAGTATTTT. This encodes CAGTSGGTSTDTQYF.

The rearrangement joins TRBV25-1 to TRBJ1-1; 7 bases are shared with TRBD1. The CDR3 is made up of 14 amino acids. Per germline, CDR1 MGHDK and CDR2 SYGVNS. Germline trimming cut 8 bases from V and 1 base from J; bases unmatched to any gene: 7. The CDR3 DNA is TGTGCCAGCCATGGGGGACAGAGGAACACTGAAGCTTTCTTT. Its protein is CASHGGQRNTEAFF.

This rearrangement joins TRBV28 to TRBJ2-5, with 8 bases identical to TRBD2. Trimming took 4 bases from V and 4 from J; bases not matched to a gene: 14. The CDR3 spans 17 residues. The germline V gene encodes CDR1 MDHEN and CDR2 SYDVKM. CDR3 loop: CASSSSGQSHYGETQYF. CDR3 DNA sequence: TGTGCCAGCAGTTCTAGCGGGCAATCTCATTACGGAGAGACCCAGTACTTC.

The rearrangement joins TRBV7-2 to TRBJ2-5, with D uncertain. In germline, CDR1 is SGHTA, CDR2 FQGNSA. V dropped 6 bases and J dropped 5 bases, with 10 bases sitting between them. The CDR3 sequence is 12 residues long. CDR3 coding DNA: TGTGCCAGCAGTCCCCTCCGGGAGACCCAGTACTTC. Translation: CASSPLRETQYF.

V gene TRBV10-3 combines with J gene TRBJ1-1; unclear D gene. This CDR3 has 12 amino acids. V was trimmed by 2 bases and J by 2 bases, leaving 3 bases between them. Germline lookup yields CDR1 ENHRY and CDR2 SYGVKD. This CDR3 is CAISETNTEAFF. The CDR3 DNA reads as TGTGCCATCAGTGAGACAAACACTGAAGCTTTCTTT.

The CDR3 DNA reads TGTGCCAGCAGTTTATTCACTAGCGGGTCGAACACCGGGGAGCTGTTTTTT. Its protein product is CASSLFTSGSNTGELFF. V and J are TRBV28 and TRBJ2-2, with 9 bases aligning to TRBD2. The CDR3 consists of 17 residues. Germline values: CDR1 MDHEN, CDR2 SYDVKM. The junction had 3 bases not matched to a gene; V was cut back by 1 base and J by 0 bases.

The V gene is TRBV3-1 (or the pseudogene TRBV3-2), the J gene TRBJ1-1; maybe TRBD1 (6 bases). The germline gives CDR1 LGHDT, CDR2 YNNKEL (reference sequence). Trimming stripped 2 bases from V and 3 bases from J, with 13 bases between. There are 15 residues in the CDR3. This CDR3 is CASSQTDRFDTEAFF. In nucleotides, the CDR3 is TGTGCCAGCAGCCAAACTGACAGGTTCGACACTGAAGCTTTCTTT.

V gene TRBV30 combines with J gene TRBJ2-1; 11 bases map to TRBD2. V dropped 0 bases and J dropped 5; count of bases not matched to a gene: 6. Germline assignment: CDR1 GTSNPN and CDR2 SVGIG (reference sequence). CDR3 length: 16 amino acids. As DNA, the CDR3 is TGTGCCTGGAGTGTAACGACTAGCGGGACAAACAATGAGCAGTTCTTC. It is translated as CAWSVTTSGTNNEQFF.

A word on this clone: The sample contains more than one DNA sequence encoding this CDR3. This sequence joins TRBV5-1 and TRBJ1-4; D unclear. The germline gives CDR1 SGHRS, CDR2 YFSETQ. Trimming shortened V by 0 bases and J by 3 bases, and 9 bases separated the two germline ends. The CDR3 is 15 amino acids. DNA of the CDR3: TGCGCCAGCAGCTTGGCCCGGGGAGCTAATGAAAAACTGTTTTTT. Residues: CASSLARGANEKLFF.

The chain is built from TRBV24-1 and TRBJ2-2, with D uncertain. CDR3 size: 15 residues. The germline gives CDR1 KGHDR, CDR2 SFDVKD. Between the trimmed V and J ends, which lost 3 bases and 1 base, there was a span of 8 bases. CDR3 nucleotides: TGTGCCACCAGTGATCCTCCAGGGAACACCGGGGAGCTGTTTTTT. It encodes CATSDPPGNTGELFF.

This chain connects TRBV2 to TRBJ2-3, with a possible D match to TRBD2 (5 bases). The CDR3 totals 14 residues. Per the germline V gene, CDR1 is SNHLY and CDR2 is FYNNEI. With 7 bases removed from V and 0 bases from J, the gap between germline ends came to 11 bases. CDR3 sequence (DNA): TGTGCCAGCACCAGACGGGATAGCACAGATACGCAGTATTTT. This sequence encodes CASTRRDSTDTQYF.

Details on this clone: Other nucleotide sequences in the sample specify the same CDR3. This chain joins TRBV7-8 and TRBJ1-1; TRBD1 is a possible D gene (5 bases). V lost 2 bases, J lost 4 bases, and 8 bases lay in between. The CDR3 totals 13 residues. Looked up from germline, CDR1 is SGHVS and CDR2 is FQNEAQ. The CDR3 sequence is CASSLTGGTEAFF. The DNA for the CDR3 is TGTGCCAGCAGCTTAACGGGGGGCACTGAAGCTTTCTTT.